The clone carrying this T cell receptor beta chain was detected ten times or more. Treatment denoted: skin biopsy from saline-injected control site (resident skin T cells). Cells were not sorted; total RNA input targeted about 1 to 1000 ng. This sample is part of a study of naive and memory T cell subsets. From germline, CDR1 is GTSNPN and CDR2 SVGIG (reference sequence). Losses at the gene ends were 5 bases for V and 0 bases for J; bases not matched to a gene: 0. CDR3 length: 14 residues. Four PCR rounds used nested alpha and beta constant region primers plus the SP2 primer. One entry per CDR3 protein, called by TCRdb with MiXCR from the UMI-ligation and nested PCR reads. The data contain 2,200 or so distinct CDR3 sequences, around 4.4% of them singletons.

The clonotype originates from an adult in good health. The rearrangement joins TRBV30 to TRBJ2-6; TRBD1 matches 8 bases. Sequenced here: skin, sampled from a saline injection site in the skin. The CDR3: CAWDRGSGANVLTF. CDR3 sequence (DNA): TGTGCCTGGGACAGGGGCTCTGGGGCCAACGTCCTGACTTTC. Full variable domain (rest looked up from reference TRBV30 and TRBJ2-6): SQTIHQWPATLVQPVGSPLSLECTVEGTSNPNLYWYRQAAGRGLQLLFYSVGIGQISSEVPQNLSASRPQDRQFILSSKKLLLSDSGFYLCAWDRGSGANVLTFGAGSRLTVL.